Below, one T cell receptor beta chain is given with its context. The data derive from a study of HIV-infected patients and healthy controls. Each CDR3 protein gets one entry after TCRdb re-called the 5' RACE reads with MiXCR. This sample has 18,000 or so distinct CDR3 sequences, with around a fifth found just once. The germline gives CDR1 GTSNPN, CDR2 SVGIG (reference sequence). The length of the CDR3 is 12 residues. V dropped 2 bases and J dropped 7; count of bases not matched to a gene: 1. This TCR came from a human donor in good health. The sample taken for sequencing was CD8+ T cells from blood. The chain joins TRBV30 to TRBJ2-1; 8 bases line up with TRBD1. The CDR3 protein is CAWSYRGNEQFF. The CDR3 nucleotides are TGTGCCTGGAGTTACAGGGGGAATGAGCAGTTCTTC.